Following are 5 T cell receptor beta chains from one sample sequenced in a study of blood T cell repertoires in COVID-19. Measured with immunoSEQ multiplex PCR; TCRdb has only the in-frame clones, and not every one. The table shows more than 100,000 clones, with nearly 85% occurring only once. Sample: peripheral blood. These receptors came from a human donor in a cohort sampled during active or convalescent COVID-19.

Only a few counts were recorded for this clone. The genes are TRBV14 and TRBJ1-6; 9 positions match TRBD1. Germline V gene data show CDR1 as SGHDN and CDR2 as FVKESK. There are 16 residues in the CDR3. V lost 0 bases to trimming and J lost 6 bases; unmatched junction nucleotides: 3. The CDR3 reads CASSQETGGPNSPLHF. CDR3 bases: TGTGCCAGCAGCCAAGAAACAGGGGGCCCTAATTCACCCCTCCACTTT.

This clone was recorded once. This chain links TRBV11-3 with TRBJ2-3, with TRBD2 matching over 9 bases. J gave up 8 bases and V 5 bases, and 14 bases lay outside the gene matches. The CDR3 runs 16 residues. Germline values: CDR1 SGHNT, CDR2 YENEEA. In DNA, the CDR3 is TGTGCCAGCAGCACCAGGGAGCGGGGGGACCTCGCTACGCAGTATTTT. Amino acid sequence: CASSTRERGDLATQYF.

This clone turned up a few times. The chain employs TRBV11-2 and TRBJ2-1, with D possibly matching TRBD2 (6 bases). Germline V gives CDR1 SGHAT, CDR2 FQNNGV. The ends were cut back, 5 bases at V and 0 bases at J, with 17 bases in the middle. The CDR3 spans 17 residues. The CDR3 DNA is TGTGCCAGCAGCCCACGCGGGACCCCCAGCTCCTACAATGAGCAGTTCTTC. It codes for CASSPRGTPSSYNEQFF.

The chain carries TRBV7-6 and TRBJ2-1; D perhaps matches TRBD2 (5 bases). CDR1 is SGHVS, CDR2 FNYEAQ, per germline. V shed 0 bases and J shed 6 bases, with 9 bases lying between them. CDR3 size: 14 residues. The CDR3 reads CASSLARRGNEQFF. DNA of the CDR3: TGTGCCAGCAGCTTAGCCCGCCGGGGCAATGAGCAGTTCTTC.

Comment on this clone: Its ends do not fully match the called genes, so a read error is possible. This chain connects TRBV7-9 to TRBJ1-1; TRBD1 is a possible D gene (5 bases). This CDR3 is built from 17 residues. Per germline, CDR1 SEHNR and CDR2 FQNEAQ (reference sequence). The CDR3 here is CASSLARGGTGNTEAFF. CDR3 DNA: TGTGCCAGCAGCCTAGCTAGGGGTGGCACGGGGAACACTGAAGCTTTCTTT.